This T cell receptor (beta chain) appears in the sequencing data of a study of liver allograft versus peripheral blood T cells. Study-level information: Transplanted-liver and recipient peripheral blood T cell receptor repertoires were compared. Study results and limitations: In liver allografts, T cell receptor repertoires reportedly differed from the repertoires found in peripheral blood.

In this sample, this clonotype is medium-sized. As yet, its antigen is unknown. TCRdb re-called the reads with MiXCR, one entry per CDR3 protein. The sample lists approximately 6,400 distinct CDR3 sequences; 16% were seen once. This CDR3 is 13 amino acids long. Unmatched junction bases numbered 8, after V lost 6 bases and J lost 7 bases. Germline V gene sequence: CDR1 MNHNS, CDR2 SASEGT. The chain employs TRBV6-1 and TRBJ1-1, with TRBD1 identical over 7 bases. The clonotype was recovered from a human patient who had a liver transplant. Some of the T cells may derive from the graft donor. The DNA for the CDR3 is TGTGCCAGCAGAGCCGACAGGGTTTATGAAGCTTTCTTT. This codes for CASRADRVYEAFF.